The clone carrying this TCR beta chain was counted at least ten times. As yet, its antigen is unknown. The CDR3 runs 15 residues. The V gene's germline CDR1 is SGHKS and CDR2 YYEKEE (reference sequence). V was clipped by 0 bases and J by 7 bases; unmatched bases: 7. This specimen comes from a study of T cells in Graves' hyperthyroidism and ophthalmopathy. Overall study findings and caveats: From stable hyperthyroidism, ophthalmopathy was separated by a 13 V-J model.

Researchers took RNA transcripts and amplified the TCR beta CDR3 regions from them. Researchers ran a first-round RT-PCR on the TCR CDR3 using the HTBI primer set. TCRdb reanalysed the multiplex PCR reads using MiXCR and keeps one entry per CDR3 protein. In the table there are roughly 550,000 distinct CDR3 sequences, about 15% of which are singletons. The sequencing sample was made of blood. The TCR originated in a woman in her 30s with Graves' ophthalmopathy. The V gene is TRBV5-5, the J gene TRBJ2-7; 10 bases are shared with TRBD2. The CDR3 here is CASSLETSGLREQYF. CDR3 coding DNA: TGTGCCAGCAGCTTGGAGACTAGCGGGTTACGAGAGCAGTACTTC.